What follows describes a single T cell receptor beta chain. This clone was detected a few times. Its cognate antigen has yet to be identified. Base qualities are not at hand, and no much larger clone is one base apart. Blood samples were collected up to 4 times in the first month after transplant and then at least monthly when available. Library method: the immunoSEQ multiplex PCR assay. High-throughput TCR-beta CDR3 sequencing of genomic DNA from most patients was performed by Adaptive Biotechnologies. The paper's data handling went like this. Adaptive's ImmunoSEQ software was the source of the TCR sequencing data for 15 to 20 patients, while a few other patients were processed with MiXCR and VDJtools. CDR3 nucleotide sequences shared between donor and recipient were removed because the origin of such sequences could not be assigned. To count as alloreactive, a clone needed at least 2-fold expansion over unstimulated cells and a minimum CFSE-low frequency of 0.002% (template counts) or 0.001% (read counts). Clones were considered mappable if detected in sequenced pre-transplant spleen, lymph node, or MLR CFSE-low populations of the donor or recipient. Cumulative frequency of alloreactive clones was calculated as a percentage of all sequences weighted by copy number. TCRdb provides this immuneACCESS table in a form limited to in-frame rearrangements. Some clones are lacking; in checked studies, under half of them reflect an unresolved V gene, and why the rest are absent is not known. From that table come the V and J calls and clone size; the DNA was used to work out D and trimming. In all, the sample holds tens of thousands of clones, and 85% to 90% of those were seen once. Less than 2% of the sample comes from the top ten.

The data are from a study of graft-versus-host responses after intestinal transplantation (dated by TCRdb to the early 2020s). At the level of the whole study: Multivisceral, liver-intestinal, or isolated intestinal transplants were received by the recipients. All recipients received anti-thymocyte globulin induction followed by maintenance tacrolimus and steroids for around 3 years. After intestinal transplantation, graft-versus-host and host-versus-graft alloreactive T cell clones were followed in the graft, circulation and bone marrow using bulk TCR-beta CDR3 sequencing. To identify alloreactive clones, pre-transplant mixed lymphocyte reaction products were sequenced and compared with unstimulated pre-transplant donor and recipient T cells. The cohort enrolled 24 intestinal transplant recipients, one of whom was a retransplant, and a few patients without pretransplant specimens were excluded. A peak of at least 4% donor T cells among recipient peripheral blood mononuclear cells was the definition used for donor T cell macrochimerism. Instead of going to the commercial service, samples from a few later patients were sequenced in-house on an Illumina MiSeq and processed with MiXCR. The paper as a whole reports these results and caveats: Patients with donor T cell macrochimerism had high GvH to HvG T cell clonal ratios in their allografts. The relatively low number and heterogeneity of intestinal transplant patients limited the conclusions. GvH clones turned up in recipient bone marrow, with some appearing earlier in ileal mucosa or blood, a pattern consistent with an intestinal mucosal origin. Early after transplant, declines in HvG clones were associated with peak levels of circulating GvH clones.

The CDR3 sequence holds 16 residues, the cysteine and phenylalanine included. This entry keeps only the CDR3 DNA: 48 bases, framed from base 1. At the junction V is shortened by 5 bases and J by 4 bases, with 18 bases in between. CDR1 and CDR2, looked up from the germline V gene (reference sequence), are SEHNR and FQNEAQ. The specimen was PBMCs, collected 26 days after transplant. The sequence links TRBV7-9 to TRBJ2-1; the D segment could be TRBD2, given 7 matching bases. The TCR originated in a human patient who received an intestinal transplant, so some T cells may come from the graft donor. The CDR3: CASSLITGGFYNEQFF. The base sequence is TGTGCCAGCAGCCTAATCACGGGGGGCTTTTACAATGAGCAGTTCTTC.